These 5 T cell receptor beta chains were all obtained from the same sample, sequenced in a study of blood T cell repertoires in COVID-19. Assay used: immunoSEQ multiplex PCR; TCRdb lists only in-frame clones, some missing. This sample has approximately 59,000 clones, with around 80% found just once. Material for sequencing was peripheral blood. The receptors here all came from a man older than 75 with acute or convalescent COVID-19.

This chain joins TRBV27 and TRBJ2-7; 11 bases line up with TRBD2. This CDR3 has 15 amino acids. Germline CDR1 reads MNHEY; CDR2 reads SMNVEV (reference sequence). V lost 5 bases to trimming and J lost 3 bases; unmatched junction nucleotides: 6. The CDR3 protein is CASSPTSGRIYEQYF. CDR3 in DNA: TGTGCCAGCAGTCCCACTAGCGGGAGAATCTACGAGCAGTACTTC.

J is TRBJ2-1 and V is TRBV3-1 (or the pseudogene TRBV3-2), with 13 bases fitting TRBD2. V lost 4 bases and J lost 8; bases outside the gene matches: 8. CDR1 and CDR2 (germline): LGHDT, YNNKEL (reference sequence). The CDR3 covers 16 residues. CDR3 DNA sequence: TGTGCCAGCAGCCCCCGACTAGCGGGAGGTGTGGATGAGCAGTTCTTC. Residues: CASSPRLAGGVDEQFF.

In this sample, this clone turned up once. As DNA, the CDR3 is TGCGCCAGCAGCTTGGGCGACAGGGTCTTAGGAAACACCATATATTTT. Its translation: CASSLGDRVLGNTIYF. The chain carries TRBV5-1 and TRBJ1-3, with 7 bases that match TRBD1. This CDR3 spans 16 amino acids. V shed 0 bases, J shed 4 bases, and the junction held 7 bases outside the gene matches. Germline CDR1 and CDR2: SGHRS and YFSETQ.

This clone occurred a few times. The chain uses TRBV4-2 and TRBJ2-1; D gene unclear. Germline CDR1 is LGHNA and CDR2 is YNFKEQ. The ends were cut back, 0 bases at V and 7 bases at J, with 16 bases in the middle. The CDR3 has 16 residues. The CDR3 loop reads CASSQDPASYGNEQFF. CDR3 sequence (DNA): TGTGCCAGCAGCCAAGATCCAGCGTCCTATGGGAATGAGCAGTTCTTC.

The chain combines TRBV28 with TRBJ2-7; perhaps TRBD2 as D (5 bases). The germline CDR1 and CDR2 sequences are MDHEN and SYDVKM. Between the trimmed V and J ends, which lost 8 bases and 1 base, there was a span of 12 bases. This CDR3 comprises 13 residues. This CDR3 is CASFAGGSYEQYF. The CDR3 DNA is TGTGCCAGCTTCGCCGGCGGGTCCTACGAGCAGTACTTC.